This T cell receptor beta chain appears in the sequencing data of a study of long-term antiretroviral therapy in people with HIV. Running of the v3.0 immunoSEQ assay took place at survey level. Clones were read by immunoSEQ multiplex PCR, and TCRdb kept only the in-frame ones, dropping some. The profile shows about 16,000 clones, 81% of them singletons. Regarding this clone: What it recognizes is unknown.

Samples held roughly 0.95-10 million cryopreserved PBMC before DNA extraction. Study observations and caveats: Repertoires with HIV possessed tighter CDR3 length spans than those of controls. Increased diversity was seen after ART, yet it remained lower than in transplant donor controls.

V lost 6 bases and J lost 8, with 19 bases in between. Per germline, CDR1 SGHTA and CDR2 FQGNSA. The length of the CDR3 is 15 residues. This clonotype originated in a man aged 25-45 years with HIV. The rearrangement links TRBV7-2 to TRBJ2-2; the D is unclear. This sample comprised unsorted PBMCs, obtained less than 1.3 years before starting antiretroviral therapy. CDR3 sequence reads: CASRPPGQAVGELFF. The CDR3 bases are TGTGCCAGCAGACCCCCCGGCCAGGCGGTTGGGGAGCTGTTTTTT.